This T cell receptor beta chain was documented in a study of cytotoxic CD8 clonotypes in ibrutinib-treated CLL (dated by TCRdb to the early 2020s). For context, the study as a whole: The cohort was composed of more than ten relapsed/refractory and approximately 14 treatment-naive patients; IGHV unmutated status was identified in 17 patients. Responses were partial in around 24 patients and complete in 2; after median roughly 69 months follow-up, around 14 stayed in remission and roughly twelve progressed. Samples at response were collected after a median of about 13 months of treatment, with a range of about 6 to 36 months. An average of about 260,000 productive templates and 94,082 productive rearrangements was obtained per sample. Of the 85 to 95 participants in the trial, approximately 26 had longitudinal samples available. Cryopreserved peripheral blood mononuclear cells were collected before treatment, at response, and at either disease progression or sustained remission. The full study reports these points: Lymph node repertoires were not examined, and the timing of sampling was not matched between patients in sustained remission and those whose disease progressed. An increase in clonality was observed at ibrutinib response, with clonality remaining stable during sustained remission and falling back toward baseline at progression. Baseline clonality exceeded that of age-matched healthy donors and correlated strongly with circulating CD8+ T-cell counts. Public clonotypes were rare and either shrank or stayed stable during treatment, and the rise in clonality at ibrutinib response reflected expansion of private clonotypes.

To note about this clone: What this receptor recognizes is not known. The record has no base qualities; no much larger clone is one base away.

On a MiSeq, deep resolution sequencing aimed for a depth between 1 in 1 million and 1 in 200,000 T cells, with each clonotype covered about 9.9x on average. The immunoSEQ hsTCRB Kit was used to generate the TCR beta libraries. The paper's data handling went like this. ImmunoSEQ Data Assistant and ImmunoSEQ Analyzer were used for data analysis, and V, D and J genes were assigned according to IMGT definitions. Clonality, which ranges from 0 to 1, was calculated as one minus the normalized Shannon entropy of productive rearrangement frequencies. Only overrepresented clonotypes making up at least 0.05% of the repertoire of each patient were included in the public clonotype analysis. Repertoires from some twelve age-matched healthy donors in immuneACCESS were used as clonality controls. The clones in this table, taken by TCRdb from immuneACCESS, are in-frame only. Not every clone is retained; where verified, under half of the shortfall comes from an unresolved V gene, and the cause of the rest is unknown. V and J calls and clone size come straight from that table; D and trimming were deduced from the DNA. In this sample the table shows 300,000 to 350,000 clones, roughly 85% of which occur a single time. The ten biggest clones cover over 5% of the sample.

For TCR beta library preparation, 2 to 2.5 micrograms of genomic DNA were isolated from cryopreserved PBMCs. High-throughput TCR beta sequencing was performed on longitudinal blood samples from CLL patients receiving ibrutinib monotherapy. The patients took part in an open-label, single-center phase 2 trial of ibrutinib monotherapy. V ends up 5 bases short and J 1 base short, with an unmatched junction base count of 6. The germline V gene (reference sequence) provides CDR1 LNHDA and CDR2 SQIVND. The CDR3 has 17 amino acids, counting the end cysteine and phenylalanine. Solely the CDR3 DNA is kept, with 51 bases framed from the first base.

The material sequenced was PBMCs, taken before ibrutinib treatment. The rearrangement combines TRBV19 with TRBJ2-2; 11 bases in between match TRBD2. The TCR comes from a human donor with chronic lymphocytic leukemia. The CDR3 here reads CASSSSLAGGNTGELFF. The DNA reads as follows: TGTGCCAGTAGTTCCTCCCTAGCGGGAGGGAACACCGGGGAGCTGTTTTTT. The full variable domain, completed from the reference TRBV19 and TRBJ2-2 proteins outside the CDR3, reads DGGITQSPKYLFRKEGQNVTLSCEQNLNHDAMYWYRQDPGQGLRLIYYSQIVNDFQKGDIAEGYSVSREKKESFPLTVTSAQKNPTAFYLCASSSSLAGGNTGELFFGEGSRLTVL.